This record concerns one T cell receptor (beta chain) sequence. The antigen remains unidentified. The sample belongs to a study of OX40 agonist ivuxolimab in advanced cancers. Study at large: Prior anti-PD-1, anti-PD-L1 or anti-CTLA-4 therapy was allowed; around 40% had some. Partial responses were achieved by three patients, of whom one had hepatocellular carcinoma and two had cutaneous melanoma.

Per germline, CDR1 SNHLY and CDR2 FYNNEI. V lost 6 bases to trimming and J lost 1 base; unmatched junction nucleotides: 2. The CDR3 loop spans 15 amino acids. Some clones are missing from TCRdb's copy, which holds only in-frame ones; the method was immunoSEQ multiplex PCR. The table shows fewer than 100,000 clones, with roughly 89% occurring only once. If patients had autoimmune disease history or systemic immunosuppression, they were excluded. Whole-study findings and limits: No antigen was identified for the clonally expanded peripheral T cells.

The sample here was CD4+ or CD8+ T cells sorted from blood, taken in a trial of the OX40 agonist ivuxolimab. The V call is TRBV2, the J call TRBJ2-2; 10 bases line up with TRBD1. The sequence came from an adult with an advanced solid tumor such as melanoma, head and neck, liver or kidney cancer. The CDR3, as DNA: TGTGCCAGCAGGGGACAGGGGAGGAACACCGGGGAGCTGTTTTTT. Translation gives CASRGQGRNTGELFF.